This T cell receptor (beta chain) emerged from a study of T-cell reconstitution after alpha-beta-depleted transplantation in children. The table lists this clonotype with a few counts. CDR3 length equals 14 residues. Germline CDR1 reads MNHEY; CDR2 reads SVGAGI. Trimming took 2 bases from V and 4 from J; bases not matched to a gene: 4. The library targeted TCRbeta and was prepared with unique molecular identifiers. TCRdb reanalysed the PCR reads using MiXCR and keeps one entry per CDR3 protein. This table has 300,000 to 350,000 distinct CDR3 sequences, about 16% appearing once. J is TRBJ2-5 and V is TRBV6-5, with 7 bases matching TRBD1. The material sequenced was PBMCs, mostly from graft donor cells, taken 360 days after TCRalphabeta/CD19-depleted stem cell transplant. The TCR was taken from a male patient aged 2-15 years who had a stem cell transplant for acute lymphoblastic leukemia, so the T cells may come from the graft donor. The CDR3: CASSYVTGAETQYF. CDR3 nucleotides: TGTGCCAGCAGTTACGTTACAGGGGCAGAGACCCAGTACTTC.